One and the same sample provided the 25 T cell receptor beta chains below, sequenced in a study of T cell responses to AZD1222 COVID-19 vaccine (dated by TCRdb to about 2021). Library creation used the immunoSEQ multiplex PCR assay. The immuneACCESS repertoire file appears here via TCRdb, limited to in-frame rearrangements. These files lack a portion of the clones; in checked studies, under half of the deficit traces to unresolved V genes, and the cause of the others is not known. For this sample the table gives approximately 150,000 clones, of which about nine tenths were detected only once. Jointly, the top ten make up 2.5% to 3% of the sample. This specimen's time point label, interpreted: baseline before first vaccination. The specimen was peripheral blood, collected on day 0 of AZD1222 vaccination. These receptors were taken from an adult in good health.

V usage is TRBV12-3 or TRBV12-4 and J usage is TRBJ2-4; D might be TRBD1 (5 bases). The CDR3 length is 13 residues. Trimming pared 5 bases from V and 1 base from J, leaving 6 bases between. CDR3 sequence (DNA): TGTGCCAGCAGTCAGGGTGCCAAAAACATTCAGTACTTC. Translating gives CASSQGAKNIQYF.

The chain links TRBV14 to TRBJ1-2; D is unclear. CDR1 is SGHDN, CDR2 FVKESK, per germline. CDR3 length: 13 residues. The V and J ends lost 1 base and 3 bases respectively, with 6 bases between them. DNA for the CDR3: TGTGCCAGCAGCCAAGCAACCGACTATGGCTACACCTTC. Residues: CASSQATDYGYTF.

This clone was found a few times. The chain joins TRBV6-1 to TRBJ1-5; possible D gene TRBD1, 5 bases. CDR3 size: 14 residues. The V gene lost 1 base and the J gene lost 1 base, with 5 bases spanning the gap. The germline gives CDR1 MNHNS, CDR2 SASEGT. CDR3 protein: CASSEGTSNQPQHF. The CDR3 region has the DNA TGTGCCAGCAGTGAAGGGACAAGCAATCAGCCCCAGCATTTT.

The chain recombines TRBV12-3 or TRBV12-4 with TRBJ2-7, with D unclear. V shed 6 bases and J shed 2 bases, with 11 bases lying between them. The CDR3 runs 13 residues. This chain's CDR3 is CASSPTTAYEQYF. The CDR3 DNA is TGTGCCAGCAGCCCGACCACAGCCTACGAGCAGTACTTC.

V and J are TRBV30 and TRBJ1-2; tentatively, D is TRBD1 (5 bases). Between the trimmed V and J ends, which lost 7 bases and 8 bases, there was a span of 11 bases. The CDR3 has 10 residues. Germline assignment: CDR1 GTSNPN and CDR2 SVGIG (reference sequence). The CDR3 here is CASGGDGYTF. In DNA form, the CDR3 reads TGTGCCTCGGGGGGGGACGGCTACACCTTC.

This clone has more than one count but fewer than ten. The chain recombines TRBV19 with TRBJ2-7, with 7 bases matching TRBD2. The CDR3 contains 15 residues. Germline V CDR1 and CDR2: LNHDA, SQIVND (reference sequence). J was trimmed by 0 bases and V by 3 bases; bases with no gene match: 5. In DNA form, the CDR3 reads TGTGCCAGTAGTATGGGAGGGGCCAGCTCCTACGAGCAGTACTTC. Its protein product is CASSMGGASSYEQYF.

This chain connects TRBV7-2 to TRBJ2-7; D is perhaps TRBD2 (7 bases). V was clipped by 1 base and J by 9 bases, with 16 bases between them. CDR1 SGHTA and CDR2 FQGNSA come from the germline V gene. The CDR3 consists of 14 residues. This CDR3 reads CASSLGFGGRVQYF. The CDR3 nucleotides read TGTGCCAGCAGCTTAGGGTTCGGGGGGCGGGTGCAGTACTTC.

The chain uses TRBV6-5 and TRBJ1-5; unclear D gene. This CDR3 has 13 amino acids. In germline, CDR1 is MNHEY, CDR2 SVGAGI. Trimming took off 8 bases at V and 4 bases at J, with 12 bases between the two ends. The CDR3 sequence: CASRVKENQPQHF. DNA for the CDR3: TGTGCCAGCCGCGTAAAGGAAAATCAGCCCCAGCATTTT.

The chain employs TRBV30 and TRBJ1-6; D gene unclear. Trimming stripped 7 bases from V and 0 bases from J, with 7 bases between. The germline V gene has CDR1 GTSNPN and CDR2 SVGIG (reference sequence). The CDR3 has 13 residues. The CDR3 spells CASASSYNSPLHF. In DNA form, the CDR3 reads TGTGCCTCTGCGAGCTCCTATAATTCACCCCTCCACTTT.

The rearrangement joins TRBV7-3 to TRBJ1-2; 7 positions agree with TRBD1. With V trimmed by 5 bases and J by 6 bases, 12 bases remained unmatched. This CDR3 is 15 amino acids long. Germline V gene sequence: CDR1 SGHTA, CDR2 FQGTGA. DNA of the CDR3: TGTGCCAGCAGCCCCGGGGACAGCCCTGGGAATGGCTACACCTTC. Translating it yields CASSPGDSPGNGYTF.

The V gene is TRBV10-3, the J gene TRBJ2-7; perhaps D is TRBD1 or TRBD2 (5 bases each). V was clipped by 0 bases and J by 2 bases, with 11 bases between them. The CDR3 runs 15 residues. CDR1 is ENHRY and CDR2 is SYGVKD in the germline V gene. The chain's CDR3 is CAISESMGDPYEQYF. The CDR3 bases are TGTGCCATCAGTGAGTCGATGGGGGACCCCTACGAGCAGTACTTC.

This chain uses TRBV2 with TRBJ2-7; D is possibly TRBD2 (6 bases). Germline V lookup: CDR1 SNHLY, CDR2 FYNNEI. Trimming removed 1 base from V and 5 bases from J, with 15 bases in between. CDR3 size: 15 residues. The CDR3 spells CASSEGANGSDEQYF. CDR3 nucleotide sequence: TGTGCCAGCAGTGAAGGGGCCAACGGGAGCGACGAGCAGTACTTC.

The chain couples TRBV20-1 to TRBJ1-1; D is unclear. Germline CDR1 DFQATT, CDR2 SNEGSKA (reference sequence). This CDR3 contains 13 residues. V lost 3 bases to trimming and J lost 2 bases, with 10 bases between them. The CDR3, as DNA: TGCAGTGCTAGTTCTGTTGCTAACACTGAAGCTTTCTTT. Translated, it gives CSASSVANTEAFF.

J is TRBJ1-1 and V is TRBV6-2 or TRBV6-3, with D possibly being TRBD1 (6 bases). CDR3 length: 15 amino acids. Trimming took off 0 bases at V and 0 bases at J, with 8 bases between the two ends. CDR1 MNHEY and CDR2 SVGEGT come from the germline V gene. DNA for the CDR3: TGTGCCAGCAGTTACTCGGGGACACTGAACACTGAAGCTTTCTTT. Protein product: CASSYSGTLNTEAFF.

With regard to this clone: At the DNA level, this CDR3 is encoded by other sequences in the same sample as well. The chain employs TRBV9 and TRBJ2-7; 9 nucleotides align to TRBD2. The CDR3 is made up of 14 amino acids. Germline CDR1 is SGDLS and CDR2 is YYNGEE. Unmatched junction bases numbered 0, after V lost 2 bases and J lost 0 bases. The CDR3 DNA sequence: TGTGCCAGCAGCGTTAGCGGGGGCTCCTACGAGCAGTACTTC. It codes for CASSVSGGSYEQYF.

Note on this clone: This same CDR3 is encoded by further DNA sequences in the sample. This rearrangement joins TRBV7-9 to TRBJ2-5, with D tentatively TRBD1 (6 bases). The germline gives CDR1 SEHNR, CDR2 FQNEAQ (reference sequence). V lost 8 bases and J 1 base, leaving 8 bases between the germline ends. The CDR3 consists of 12 residues. CDR3 coding DNA: TGTGCCAGCGGGGGCACCCAAGAGACCCAGTACTTC. This gives the protein CASGGTQETQYF. Combining the CDR3 with reference TRBV7-9 and TRBJ2-5 gives the whole variable domain DTGVSQNPRHKITKRGQNVTFRCDPISEHNRLYWYRQTLGQGPEFLTYFQNEAQLEKSRLLSDRFSAERPKGSFSTLEIQRTEQGDSAMYLCASGGTQETQYFGPGTRLLVL.

The CDR3 region is CASSLEQGVEEKLFF. CDR3 in DNA: TGTGCCAGCAGCTTAGAACAGGGGGTGGAAGAAAAACTGTTTTTT. This chain connects TRBV11-2 to TRBJ1-4; the match to TRBD1 covers 8 bases. Germline V CDR1 and CDR2: SGHAT, FQNNGV. This CDR3 spans 15 amino acids. With V trimmed by 0 bases and J by 8 bases, 5 bases remained unmatched.

The V and J genes are TRBV3-1 (or the pseudogene TRBV3-2) and TRBJ1-3; 7 bases agree with TRBD1. The germline V gene has CDR1 LGHDT and CDR2 YNNKEL (reference sequence). Germline trimming cut 8 bases from V and 2 bases from J; bases unmatched to any gene: 6. This CDR3 region has 14 residues. The CDR3 sequence is CASRGQVPGNTIYF. CDR3 in DNA: TGTGCCAGCCGCGGACAGGTCCCTGGAAACACCATATATTTT.

The V and J genes are TRBV12-3 or TRBV12-4 and TRBJ1-5; 8 bases agree with TRBD1. This CDR3 comprises 12 residues. J lost 10 bases, V lost 7 bases, and 6 bases had no gene match. The CDR3 DNA reads as TGTGCCAGCACCGACAGGGGAGGCCCCCAGCATTTT. Its protein is CASTDRGGPQHF.

The J gene is TRBJ2-7, the V gene TRBV11-2, with D perhaps being TRBD1 or TRBD2 (5 bases each). Looked up from germline, CDR1 is SGHAT and CDR2 is FQNNGV. The CDR3 spans 14 residues. V was clipped by 1 base and J by 3 bases, with 10 bases between them. CDR3 protein: CASSLAGADYEQYF. DNA for the CDR3: TGTGCCAGCAGCTTAGCCGGGGCGGACTACGAGCAGTACTTC.

This clone was counted a single time. The chain links TRBV5-1 to TRBJ1-4; D is uncertain. V was trimmed by 0 bases and J by 1 base, leaving 7 bases between them. The CDR3 has 15 amino acids. Germline assignment: CDR1 SGHRS and CDR2 YFSETQ. The CDR3 sequence is CASSLATKTNEKLFF. CDR3 sequence (DNA): TGCGCCAGCAGCTTGGCCACCAAAACTAATGAAAAACTGTTTTTT.

The chain has TRBV11-2 and TRBJ2-5; 7 bases agree with TRBD2. V dropped 5 bases and J dropped 4; count of bases not matched to a gene: 7. The germline V gene encodes CDR1 SGHAT and CDR2 FQNNGV. The CDR3 consists of 14 residues. CDR3 protein: CASSLRGVGETQYF. The CDR3 DNA follows: TGTGCCAGCAGCCTCCGGGGGGTGGGAGAGACCCAGTACTTC.

The chain has TRBV7-9 and TRBJ1-1, with TRBD1 identical over 7 bases. The length of the CDR3 is 15 residues. The germline CDR1 and CDR2 sequences are SEHNR and FQNEAQ (reference sequence). V was clipped by 4 bases and J by 1 base; unmatched bases: 6. The DNA for the CDR3 is TGTGCCAGCAGCTCATACAGGGGACAGAACACTGAAGCTTTCTTT. This gives the protein CASSSYRGQNTEAFF.

The chain carries TRBV6-5 and TRBJ2-3, with D perhaps assigned TRBD1 or TRBD2 (7 bases each). Trimming took off 8 bases at V and 3 bases at J, with 15 bases between the two ends. CDR1 MNHEY and CDR2 SVGAGI come from the germline V gene. This CDR3 has 14 residues. In nucleotides, the CDR3 is TGTGCCAGCTTACACAGGGGAGGGACAGATACGCAGTATTTT. Protein sequence: CASLHRGGTDTQYF.

This clone was counted a single time. The chain employs TRBV10-3 and TRBJ1-1; a possible D gene is TRBD1 (6 bases). Germline-derived CDR1 and CDR2 are ENHRY and SYGVKD. Trimming cost V 5 bases and J 8 bases, with 18 bases left between them. CDR3 length: 14 amino acids. The CDR3, as DNA: TGTGCCATCAGTACCTCCACAGGGTCCAACGAAGCTTTCTTT. It yields the protein CAISTSTGSNEAFF.